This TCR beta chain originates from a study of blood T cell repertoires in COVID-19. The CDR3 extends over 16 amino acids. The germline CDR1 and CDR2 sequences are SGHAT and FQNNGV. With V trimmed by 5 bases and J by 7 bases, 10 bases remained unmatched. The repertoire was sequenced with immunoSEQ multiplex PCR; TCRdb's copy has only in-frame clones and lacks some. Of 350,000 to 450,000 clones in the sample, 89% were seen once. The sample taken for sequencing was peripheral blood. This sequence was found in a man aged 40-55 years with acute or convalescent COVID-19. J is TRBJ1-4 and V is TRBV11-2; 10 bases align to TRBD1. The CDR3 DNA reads TGTGCCAGCAGCCCCCTAGACAGGGGGCTTGGTGAAAAACTGTTTTTT. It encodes CASSPLDRGLGEKLFF.